The entry below describes one TCR beta chain. V was pared by 2 bases and J by 1 base, with 12 bases between. Germline CDR1 and CDR2: SGHNT and YYREEE (reference sequence). This CDR3 is 15 amino acids long. In the authors' methods: Quantification of nucleated cells was approximated via reference gene primer amplification. Assay used: immunoSEQ multiplex PCR; TCRdb lists only in-frame clones, some missing. The V and J calls and the clone size are those of that table, but D and trimming were determined from the DNA. This table has 110,000 to 150,000 clones, under 85% appearing once. The data originate from a study of blood T cell repertoires in COVID-19. Study at large: Samples came from the United States, Italy and Spain, spanning acute and convalescent COVID-19.

J is TRBJ1-1 and V is TRBV5-4; no clear D gene. Sequencing was performed on peripheral blood. The TCR originated in a woman older than 75 in a cohort sampled during active or convalescent COVID-19. This chain's CDR3 is CASSFPGLQNTEAFF. CDR3 in DNA: TGTGCCAGCAGCTTTCCTGGCTTACAGAACACTGAAGCTTTCTTT.